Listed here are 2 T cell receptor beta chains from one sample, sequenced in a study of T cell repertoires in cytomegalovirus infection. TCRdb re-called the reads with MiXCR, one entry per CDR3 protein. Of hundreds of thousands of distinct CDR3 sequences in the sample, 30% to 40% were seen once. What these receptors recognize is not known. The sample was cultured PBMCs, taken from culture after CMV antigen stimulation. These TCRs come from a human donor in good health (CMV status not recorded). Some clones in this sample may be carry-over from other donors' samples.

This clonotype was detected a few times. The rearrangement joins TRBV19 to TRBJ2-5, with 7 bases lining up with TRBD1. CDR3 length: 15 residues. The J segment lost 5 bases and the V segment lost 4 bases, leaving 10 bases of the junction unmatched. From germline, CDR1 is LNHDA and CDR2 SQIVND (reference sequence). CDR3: CASSKSGQNFETQYF. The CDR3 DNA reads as TGTGCCAGTAGTAAATCGGGACAGAATTTTGAGACCCAGTACTTC. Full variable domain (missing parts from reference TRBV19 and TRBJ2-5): DGGITQSPKYLFRKEGQNVTLSCEQNLNHDAMYWYRQDPGQGLRLIYYSQIVNDFQKGDIAEGYSVSREKKESFPLTVTSAQKNPTAFYLCASSKSGQNFETQYFGPGTRLLVL.

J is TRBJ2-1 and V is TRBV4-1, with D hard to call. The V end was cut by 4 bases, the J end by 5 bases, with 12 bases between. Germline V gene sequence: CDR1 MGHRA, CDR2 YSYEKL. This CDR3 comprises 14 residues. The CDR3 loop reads CASSPNARNNEQFF. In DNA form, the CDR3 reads TGCGCCAGCAGCCCTAACGCCAGAAACAATGAGCAGTTCTTC.